The T cell receptor (beta chain) under discussion was sequenced for a study of blood T cell repertoires in COVID-19. Germline V gene data show CDR1 as SGHRS and CDR2 as YFSETQ. V dropped 4 bases and J dropped 5 bases, with 15 bases sitting between them. The CDR3 covers 14 residues. Assay: immunoSEQ multiplex PCR; the TCRdb copy retains only in-frame clones and omits some. Seen here are 75,000 to 95,000 clones, about 70% observed once, and the top ten hold approximately 25%. The TCR sequence derives from a woman aged 55-70 years in a cohort sampled during active or convalescent COVID-19. The sequenced material came from peripheral blood. The chain carries TRBV5-1 and TRBJ2-5; D possibly corresponds to TRBD1 (8 bases). The CDR3, as DNA: TGCGCCAGCAGCCCTGGACAGGGAGGGGAGACCCAGTACTTC. It encodes CASSPGQGGETQYF.